These 20 T cell receptor beta chains were all obtained from the same sample, sequenced in a study of T cells in Graves' hyperthyroidism and ophthalmopathy (dated by TCRdb to about 2019). Library prep was done by multiplex PCR. TCRdb names Illumina HiSeq 2000 as the instrument used. The TCR beta CDR3 regions were amplified from the RNA transcripts. The TCR CDR3 was subjected to a first round of RT-PCR using the HTBI primer set and the Qiagen OneStep RT-PCR kit. TCRdb took the public reads, trimmed them with fastp at Q25, ran MiXCR for clone calling and kept in-frame beta chains. Each record represents a unique CDR3 protein, reported with the most common genes and DNA among its rows. The sample data list a few hundred thousand distinct CDR3 sequences, and approximately 15% of these were observed just once. Together, the top ten hold around 3.3% of the sample. The material sequenced was blood. The origin of the receptors is a woman aged 40 to 50 with Graves' ophthalmopathy.

This clonotype was observed a handful of times. A junction end diverges from the germline sequence, so it may reflect a read error. The rearrangement joins TRBV20-1 to TRBJ2-5; D is unclear. This CDR3 region has 11 residues. Germline CDR1 reads DFQATT; CDR2 reads SNEGSKA (reference sequence). CDR3 nucleotides: TGCAGTGCTAGAGATCGAGAGACCCTACACTTC. It is translated as CSARDRETLHF.

This clonotype was recorded a few times. In DNA form, the CDR3 reads TGCAGTGCATCCACAACGTTGAACACTGAAGCTTTCTTT. Its translation: CSASTTLNTEAFF. The rearrangement joins TRBV20-1 to TRBJ1-1; D not certain. Germline CDR1 is DFQATT and CDR2 is SNEGSKA (reference sequence). The CDR3 spans 13 residues. The V and J ends lost 6 bases and 0 bases respectively, with 11 bases between them.

Ten or more counts support this clonotype. This chain connects TRBV6-5 to TRBJ1-3; 7 bases agree with TRBD1. The V segment lost 0 bases and the J segment 0 bases; nucleotides outside the gene matches: 2. The CDR3 length is 16 residues. Germline CDR1 and CDR2: MNHEY and SVGAGI. This CDR3 is CASSYSTGYSGNTIYF. The CDR3 bases are TGTGCCAGCAGTTACTCGACAGGGTACTCTGGAAACACCATATATTTT.

This clonotype was picked up many times. The chain is built from TRBV15 and TRBJ1-1, with D perhaps matching TRBD1 (5 bases). The germline gives CDR1 LNHNV, CDR2 YYDKDF (reference sequence). This CDR3 contains 13 residues. V dropped 3 bases and J dropped 6 bases, with 11 bases sitting between them. The CDR3 loop reads CATSRGRLSEAFF. The CDR3 DNA follows: TGTGCCACCAGCAGGGGGCGCTTGTCTGAAGCTTTCTTT.

This clonotype was found a few times. The chain links TRBV20-1 to TRBJ2-1; D not certain. Germline loops: CDR1 DFQATT, CDR2 SNEGSKA (reference sequence). The length of the CDR3 is 11 residues. CDR3 nucleotides: TGCAGCGTGACCGTCCAGCCTGAGCAGTTCTTC. This codes for CSVTVQPEQFF.

This clonotype was counted many times. One end of the junction fails to match germline, which may point to a read error. This chain joins TRBV2 and TRBJ2-3; 10 bases align to TRBD2. Germline CDR1 SNHLY, CDR2 FYNNEI. The CDR3 sequence is 17 residues long. The CDR3 coding sequence is TGTGCCAGCAGGGAAGCGGGAGGGCTTCTGACGGAATCCCCGCAGTATTTT. This gives the protein CASREAGGLLTESPQYF.

This clonotype came up many times. The V call is TRBV7-2, the J call TRBJ2-7, with 7 bases identical to TRBD1. Per the germline V gene, CDR1 is SGHTA and CDR2 is FQGNSA. After removal of 5 bases from V and 2 bases from J, the junction contained 6 bases not matched to a gene. The CDR3 extends over 14 amino acids. CDR3 amino acids: CASSSYRGAYEQYF. CDR3 nucleotides: TGTGCCAGCAGCAGTTACAGGGGAGCCTACGAGCAGTACTTC.

This clonotype has only a few counts. V gene TRBV7-9 combines with J gene TRBJ2-3; D gene uncertain. The CDR3 length is 13 residues. Germline-derived CDR1 and CDR2 are SEHNR and FQNEAQ (reference sequence). Trimming took off 5 bases at V and 6 bases at J, with 12 bases between the two ends. CDR3: CASSASTGDTQYF. CDR3 bases: TGTGCCAGCAGCGCCTCGACTGGGGATACGCAGTATTTT.

Ten or more counts support this clonotype. V usage is TRBV6-6 and J usage is TRBJ1-1; D might be TRBD1 (5 bases). The V end was cut by 2 bases, the J end by 8 bases, with 12 bases between. The germline CDR1 and CDR2 sequences are MNHNY and SVGAGI (reference sequence). The CDR3 is made up of 13 amino acids. CDR3 in DNA: TGTGCCAGCAGTTACGAGGTGGGACGGGAAGCTTTCTTT. This translates into CASSYEVGREAFF.

This clonotype was found a few times. The V gene is TRBV28, the J gene TRBJ1-5, with D possibly being TRBD1 (5 bases). The V and J ends lost 6 bases and 5 bases respectively, with 20 bases between them. Germline-derived CDR1 and CDR2 are MDHEN and SYDVKM. This CDR3 is built from 16 residues. The CDR3 sequence: CASRFRFQGGYQPQHF. The CDR3 DNA reads as TGTGCCAGCAGATTTAGGTTCCAGGGAGGCTATCAGCCCCAGCATTTT.

The sample holds a few counts of this clonotype. The chain combines TRBV20-1 with TRBJ2-1, with D hard to call. This CDR3 contains 14 residues. V gave up 0 bases and J gave up 5 bases, with 11 bases separating them. Germline V CDR1 and CDR2: DFQATT, SNEGSKA (reference sequence). The CDR3 DNA reads TGCAGTGCTAGAGATATTAACCGGAACAATGAGCAGTTCTTC. It specifies CSARDINRNNEQFF.

This clonotype was seen repeatedly, ten times or more. The chain combines TRBV28 with TRBJ2-3; 12 nucleotides line up with TRBD2. Germline assignment: CDR1 MDHEN and CDR2 SYDVKM. With 6 bases clipped from V and 1 base from J, the junction kept 2 bases outside the gene matches. The CDR3 sequence is 15 residues long. CDR3 sequence: CASSLAGGGTDTQYF. CDR3 DNA sequence: TGTGCCAGCAGCCTAGCGGGAGGGGGCACAGATACGCAGTATTTT.

This clonotype was detected a few times. The V call is TRBV3-1, the J call TRBJ2-1; no firm D call. The CDR3 covers 14 residues. Germline CDR1 is LGHDT and CDR2 is YNNKEL (reference sequence). The V gene lost 4 bases and the J gene lost 4 bases, with 11 bases spanning the gap. Here the CDR3 reads CASSPSSPYNEQFF. CDR3 in DNA: TGTGCCAGCAGCCCATCATCCCCTTACAATGAGCAGTTCTTC.

The J gene is TRBJ2-5, the V gene TRBV27; 16 nucleotides match TRBD2. From germline, CDR1 is MNHEY and CDR2 SMNVEV (reference sequence). This CDR3 has 19 amino acids. Germline trimming cut 8 bases from V and 4 bases from J; bases unmatched to any gene: 16. CDR3: CASRKIGTSGRAGIETQYF. The DNA for the CDR3 is TGTGCCAGCCGAAAGATCGGGACTAGCGGGAGGGCCGGGATAGAGACCCAGTACTTC.

This clonotype has ten or more counts. This rearrangement joins TRBV5-5 to TRBJ2-5; TRBD2 is a possible D gene (7 bases). Germline CDR1 SGHKS, CDR2 YYEKEE (reference sequence). This CDR3 has 15 amino acids. The germline V and J ends were trimmed by 5 bases and 5 bases, with 19 bases remaining between them. CDR3 sequence (DNA): TGTGCCAGCAGATTGTCCAGCTCGGGGGGCGAGACCCAGTACTTC. Translation: CASRLSSSGGETQYF.

The J gene is TRBJ2-5, the V gene TRBV4-2; possibly TRBD1 for D (6 bases). This CDR3 region has 15 residues. Trimming took off 0 bases at V and 8 bases at J, with 16 bases between the two ends. The germline V gene encodes CDR1 LGHNA and CDR2 YNFKEQ. The CDR3 loop is CASSQDREGGETQYF. CDR3 bases: TGTGCCAGCAGCCAAGATAGGGAAGGGGGAGAAACCCAGTACTTC.

This clonotype has just a few counts. CDR3: CASSPIGGAGSTDTQYF. The CDR3 nucleotides read TGTGCCAGCAGCCCCATCGGGGGGGCGGGGAGCACAGATACGCAGTATTTT. The rearrangement uses TRBV7-6 and TRBJ2-3; 8 bases are a match to TRBD2. The germline V gene encodes CDR1 SGHVS and CDR2 FNYEAQ. V dropped 5 bases and J dropped 0; count of bases not matched to a gene: 10. The length of the CDR3 is 17 residues.

The J gene is TRBJ2-7, the V gene TRBV29-1; D possibly matches TRBD1 or TRBD2 (5 bases each). Germline loops: CDR1 SQVTM, CDR2 ANQGSEA. The CDR3 covers 12 residues. Trimming cost V 4 bases and J 3 bases, with 10 bases left between them. CDR3 DNA sequence: TGCAGCGTTGGAGAGAGGGGCTACGAGCAGTACTTC. This translates into CSVGERGYEQYF.

This clonotype has just a few counts. It may be a read error: a sequence one base away is much more abundant. The chain links TRBV30 to TRBJ1-5; tentative D call: TRBD1 (5 bases). This CDR3 has 14 amino acids. Trimming cost V 2 bases and J 9 bases, with 17 bases left between them. Germline V CDR1 and CDR2: GTSNPN, SVGIG (reference sequence). The CDR3 DNA reads as TGTGCCTGGAGTCCAATGGGACGGAGAACGCCCCAGCATTTT. This encodes CAWSPMGRRTPQHF.

The chain is built from TRBV4-1 and TRBJ2-7; no definite D call. CDR1 and CDR2 (germline): MGHRA, YSYEKL. The CDR3 runs to 13 residues. V was shortened by 1 base and J by 5 bases, with 9 bases between the two germline ends. In DNA, the CDR3 is TGCGCCAGCAGCCAAGTCCAGGCCAACGAGCAGTACTTC. Its translation: CASSQVQANEQYF.